The 13 T cell receptor beta chains listed next were all sequenced from one sample in a study of type 1 regulatory T cells. TCRdb used MiXCR to reprocess the reads, holding one entry per CDR3 protein. The table lists about 60,000 distinct CDR3 sequences, just under 50% of them singletons. For these receptors, no antigen is known. Sequencing was carried out using cultured non-Tr1 T cells, either the whole culture or a sorted T cell fraction (not recorded which). These receptors came from a human donor in good health.

The J gene is TRBJ2-7, the V gene TRBV5-1; weak D call: TRBD1 (5 bases). The CDR3 has 13 amino acids. V was shortened by 5 bases and J by 0 bases, with 9 bases between the two germline ends. Germline V gene sequence: CDR1 SGHRS, CDR2 YFSETQ. The CDR3 DNA reads TGCGCCAGCAGTCAGGGAATCTCCTACGAGCAGTACTTC. Its translation is CASSQGISYEQYF.

The genes are TRBV7-2 and TRBJ1-2, with 9 bases fitting TRBD1. Unmatched junction bases numbered 5, after V lost 4 bases and J lost 8 bases. The CDR3 is 13 residues long. The germline V gene encodes CDR1 SGHTA and CDR2 FQGNSA. The CDR3, as DNA: TGTGCCAGCAGCTCCGACAGGGGGGTCGGCTACACCTTC. As protein: CASSSDRGVGYTF.

This clonotype was observed many times. The chain has TRBV6-6 and TRBJ2-7; D perhaps matches TRBD2 (5 bases). CDR1 is MNHNY and CDR2 is SVGAGI in the germline V gene (reference sequence). The CDR3 extends over 17 amino acids. Trimming pared 4 bases from V and 2 bases from J, leaving 21 bases between. The CDR3 bases are TGTGCCAGCAGTTGGCCTATAATTGGGCTGGGAGCCTACGAGCAGTACTTC. Protein: CASSWPIIGLGAYEQYF.

The chain is built from TRBV7-2 and TRBJ1-5, with D possibly TRBD1 on 6 matching bases. Germline CDR1 reads SGHTA; CDR2 reads FQGNSA. This CDR3 contains 14 residues. Trimming left V 5 bases short and J 5 bases short, with 13 bases between. CDR3 protein: CASSPTGGDQPQHF. For the CDR3, the DNA is TGTGCCAGCAGCCCCACGGGGGGCGATCAGCCCCAGCATTTT.

The chain carries TRBV6-1 and TRBJ2-3; tentative D call: TRBD1 (5 bases). Trimming pared 6 bases from V and 1 base from J, leaving 17 bases between. This CDR3 contains 16 residues. Per germline, CDR1 MNHNS and CDR2 SASEGT. The CDR3 here is CASSHTTAARTDTQYF. The DNA for the CDR3 is TGTGCCAGCAGCCACACGACAGCAGCACGCACAGATACGCAGTATTTT.

The CDR3 protein is CASSFSRAEEKLFF. CDR3 coding DNA: TGTGCCAGCAGCTTCTCACGGGCTGAGGAAAAACTGTTTTTT. V and J are TRBV7-9 and TRBJ1-4, with D uncertain. Germline CDR1 is SEHNR and CDR2 is FQNEAQ (reference sequence). The CDR3 has 14 residues. Trimming left V 3 bases short and J 8 bases short, with 13 bases between.

This clonotype appeared a single time. The J gene is TRBJ2-3, the V gene TRBV20-1; no clear D. Germline V gene data show CDR1 as DFQATT and CDR2 as SNEGSKA (reference sequence). Trimming cost V 0 bases and J 5 bases, with 6 bases left between them. The CDR3 covers 12 residues. The CDR3 coding sequence is TGCAGTGCTAGAGATATAGAAGATACGCAGTATTTT. Its protein product is CSARDIEDTQYF.

The CDR3 loop is CATSDRAGSGDTQYF. The CDR3, as DNA: TGTGCCACCAGTGATCGGGCAGGGTCGGGAGATACGCAGTATTTT. This rearrangement joins TRBV24-1 to TRBJ2-3, with a tentative D call TRBD1 (5 bases). The V and J ends lost 3 bases and 5 bases respectively, with 14 bases between them. The CDR3 runs 15 residues. Germline-derived CDR1 and CDR2 are KGHDR and SFDVKD.

This clonotype has only a few counts. The chain is built from TRBV2 and TRBJ2-5, with 10 bases identical to TRBD1. Per the germline V gene, CDR1 is SNHLY and CDR2 is FYNNEI. V was pared by 6 bases and J by 7 bases, with 14 bases of the junction left unmatched. CDR3 size: 16 residues. The CDR3 protein is CASSILRGQGVGTQYF. In DNA form, the CDR3 reads TGTGCCAGCAGCATCTTACGCGGACAGGGGGTAGGGACCCAGTACTTC.

The rearrangement uses TRBV20-1 and TRBJ2-1; D unclear. The CDR3 runs 12 residues. Germline values: CDR1 DFQATT, CDR2 SNEGSKA (reference sequence). Between the trimmed V and J ends, which lost 3 bases and 6 bases, there was a span of 9 bases. CDR3 loop: CSASSDFNEQFF. CDR3 nucleotides: TGCAGTGCTAGTTCCGATTTCAATGAGCAGTTCTTC.

This clonotype was observed a handful of times. The chain employs TRBV7-2 and TRBJ2-1, with 13 bases fitting TRBD2. CDR1 SGHTA and CDR2 FQGNSA come from the germline V gene. CDR3 length: 15 residues. The J segment lost 4 bases and the V segment lost 5 bases, leaving 2 bases of the junction unmatched. The CDR3 bases are TGTGCCAGCAGCCCGACTAGCGGGGGGTACAATGAGCAGTTCTTC. Translated: CASSPTSGGYNEQFF.

This clonotype showed up just a few times. The chain carries TRBV5-1 and TRBJ2-7; unclear D gene. Trimming removed 5 bases at V and 3 bases at J, with 12 bases between. The CDR3 runs to 13 residues. CDR1 and CDR2 (germline): SGHRS, YFSETQ. The CDR3 sequence: CASSLTARYEQYF. Written as DNA, the CDR3 is TGCGCCAGCAGTCTTACGGCTCGCTACGAGCAGTACTTC.

The chain employs TRBV5-4 and TRBJ2-5; D is undetermined. The CDR3 extends over 18 amino acids. Trimming took 1 base from V and 0 from J, leaving 19 bases between them. Germline V gene lookup returns CDR1 SGHNT and CDR2 YYREEE (reference sequence). CDR3 nucleotides: TGTGCCAGCAGCTTGAGCGATAGGCGGCTAGGGAACCAAGAGACCCAGTACTTC. It yields the protein CASSLSDRRLGNQETQYF. The complete variable domain, with remaining parts taken from reference TRBV5-4 and TRBJ2-5, reads ETGVTQSPTHLIKTRGQQVTLRCSSQSGHNTVSWYQQALGQGPQFIFQYYREEENGRGNFPPRFSGLQFPNYSSELNVNALELDDSALYLCASSLSDRRLGNQETQYFGPGTRLLVL.